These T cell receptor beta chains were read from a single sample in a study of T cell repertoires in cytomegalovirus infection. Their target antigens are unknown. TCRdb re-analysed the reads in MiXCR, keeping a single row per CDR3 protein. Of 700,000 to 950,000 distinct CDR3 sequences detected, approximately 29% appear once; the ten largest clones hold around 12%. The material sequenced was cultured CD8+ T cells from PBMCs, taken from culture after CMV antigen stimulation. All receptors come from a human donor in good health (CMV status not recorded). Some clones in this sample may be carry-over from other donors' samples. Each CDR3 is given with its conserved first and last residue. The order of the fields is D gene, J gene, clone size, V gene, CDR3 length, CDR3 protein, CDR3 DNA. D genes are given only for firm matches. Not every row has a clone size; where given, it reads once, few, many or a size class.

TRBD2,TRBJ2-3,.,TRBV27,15,CASSPGRDLPDTQYF,TGTGCCAGCAGCCCCGGGAGGGACCTCCCAGATACGCAGTATTTT
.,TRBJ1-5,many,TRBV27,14,CASSLLGSNQPQHF,TGTGCCAGCAGTTTATTGGGGAGCAATCAGCCCCAGCATTTT
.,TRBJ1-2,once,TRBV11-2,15,CASSSPDREPYGYTF,TGTGCCAGCAGCTCCCCGGACAGAGAACCCTATGGCTACACCTTC
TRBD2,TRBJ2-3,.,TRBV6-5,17,CASRTRVSGGSTDTQYF,TGTGCCAGCAGAACTCGGGTTAGCGGGGGCTCCACAGATACGCAGTATTTT
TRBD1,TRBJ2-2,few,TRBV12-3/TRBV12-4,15,CASSRTGYNTGELFF,TGTGCCAGCAGCCGGACAGGCTATAACACCGGGGAGCTGTTTTTT
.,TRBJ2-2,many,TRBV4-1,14,CASRAQENTGELFF,TGCGCCAGCAGGGCTCAGGAGAACACCGGGGAGCTGTTTTTT
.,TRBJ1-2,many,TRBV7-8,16,CASSLASYRVGDGYTF,TGTGCCAGCAGCTTAGCCTCTTATAGGGTCGGAGATGGCTACACCTTC
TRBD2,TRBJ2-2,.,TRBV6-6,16,CASSYRGGGPTGELFF,TGTGCCAGCAGTTATAGGGGCGGGGGGCCAACCGGGGAGCTGTTTTTT
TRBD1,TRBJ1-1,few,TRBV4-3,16,CASSQGTGQRNTEAFF,TGCGCCAGCAGCCAAGGCACGGGACAGCGGAACACTGAAGCTTTCTTT
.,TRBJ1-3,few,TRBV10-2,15,CASRGLTESGNTIYF,TGCGCCAGCAGGGGCCTGACGGAGTCTGGAAACACCATATATTTT